The 32 T cell receptor beta chains below all came from one sample that was sequenced in a study of PD-1 blockade in classical Hodgkin lymphoma. Some clones are missing from TCRdb's copy, which holds only in-frame ones; the method was immunoSEQ multiplex PCR. Found here are about 21,000 clones, 75% to 90% of them singletons; the top ten hold 10% to 15%. Regarding time point: cycle 4 day 1 (C4D1), after about 6 weeks of nivolumab. With no exception, relapse followed autologous stem cell transplantation in all patients, and brentuximab vedotin exposure varied. The material sequenced was peripheral blood mononuclear cells (PBMCs), taken before the fourth cycle of nivolumab. These TCRs come from a human donor with classical Hodgkin lymphoma.

This chain joins TRBV28 and TRBJ1-6; no clear D gene. V gave up 4 bases and J gave up 6 bases, with 7 bases separating them. The CDR3 consists of 13 residues. Germline assignment: CDR1 MDHEN and CDR2 SYDVKM. CDR3 sequence (DNA): TGTGCCAGCAGTTCCACCCTTAATTCACCCCTCCACTTT. This translates into CASSSTLNSPLHF.

The chain carries TRBV7-2 and TRBJ2-5; D is ambiguous. V lost 4 bases to trimming and J lost 1 base, with 7 bases between them. Germline values: CDR1 SGHTA, CDR2 FQGNSA. The CDR3 consists of 13 residues. The CDR3 DNA reads TGTGCCAGCAGCTCCGGGCCCCAAGAGACCCAGTACTTC. Its translation: CASSSGPQETQYF.

The rearrangement uses TRBV2 and TRBJ1-1; D possibly corresponds to TRBD1 (6 bases). The CDR3 is made up of 13 amino acids. Trimming took 4 bases from V and 2 from J, leaving 8 bases between them. Germline V gives CDR1 SNHLY, CDR2 FYNNEI. The CDR3 sequence: CASSAGVNTEAFF. The CDR3 DNA follows: TGTGCCAGCAGTGCAGGGGTAAACACTGAAGCTTTCTTT.

The rearrangement joins TRBV21-1 to TRBJ2-7; TRBD1, the D gene given by the table, was not confirmed from the DNA. TRBV21-1 is given as a pseudogene. The CDR3 is 14 amino acids. The CDR3 sequence: CASSRAGTAYEQYF. CDR3 sequence (DNA): TGTGCCAGCAGCAGAGCGGGGACAGCCTACGAGCAGTACTTC.

The rearrangement uses TRBV4-3 and TRBJ2-1; D gene uncertain. Trimming removed 0 bases at V and 0 bases at J, with 6 bases between. CDR3 length: 15 amino acids. CDR1 is LGHNA and CDR2 is YSLEER in the germline V gene. CDR3 region: CASSQDPSSYNEQFF. In DNA, the CDR3 is TGCGCCAGCAGCCAAGATCCGAGCTCCTACAATGAGCAGTTCTTC.

The chain has TRBV5-5 and TRBJ1-1; 7 bases are a match to TRBD1. With 5 bases clipped from V and 1 base from J, the junction kept 8 bases outside the gene matches. The CDR3 extends over 15 amino acids. Germline V gives CDR1 SGHKS, CDR2 YYEKEE (reference sequence). For the CDR3, the DNA is TGTGCCAGCAGATCATCTCCAGGGGGGAACACTGAAGCTTTCTTT. Amino acids: CASRSSPGGNTEAFF. The whole variable domain, remainder taken from reference TRBV5-5 and TRBJ1-1, is DAGVTQSPTHLIKTRGQQVTLRCSPISGHKSVSWYQQVLGQGPQFIFQYYEKEERGRGNFPDRFSARQFPNYSSELNVNALLLGDSALYLCASRSSPGGNTEAFFGQGTRLTVV.

The chain is built from TRBV7-9 and TRBJ2-2; D tentatively reads TRBD1 or TRBD2 (5 bases each). V was trimmed by 11 bases and J by 3 bases, leaving 13 bases between them. Germline loops: CDR1 SEHNR, CDR2 FQNEAQ (reference sequence). CDR3 length: 13 amino acids. This chain's CDR3 is CAPAGRDTGELFF. The CDR3 DNA reads TGTGCCCCCGCGGGCAGGGACACCGGGGAGCTGTTTTTT.

The chain links TRBV25-1 to TRBJ2-4, with TRBD1 as a possible D gene (5 bases). Germline CDR1 and CDR2: MGHDK and SYGVNS. The CDR3 loop spans 15 amino acids. The V end lost 4 bases, the J end lost 0 bases, and 10 bases lay between the germline ends. The CDR3 region has the DNA TGTGCCAGCAGTGGTCAGGGATTAGCCAAAAACATTCAGTACTTC. It encodes CASSGQGLAKNIQYF. The full variable domain, with the rest looked up from reference TRBV25-1 and TRBJ2-4, is EADIYQTPRYLVIGTGKKITLECSQTMGHDKMYWYQQDPGMELHLIHYSYGVNSTEKGDLSSESTVSRIRTEHFPLTLESARPSHTSQYLCASSGQGLAKNIQYFGAGTRLSVL.

The genes are TRBV6-5 and TRBJ1-1; D is ambiguous. The CDR3 length is 15 residues. Trimming left V 6 bases short and J 2 bases short, with 16 bases between. Germline CDR1 reads MNHEY; CDR2 reads SVGAGI. The CDR3 nucleotides are TGTGCCAGCAGGGGCTCAGGACGTTCAAACACTGAAGCTTTCTTT. Translated, it gives CASRGSGRSNTEAFF.

The chain employs TRBV21-1 and TRBJ2-5; the DNA was not compared with TRBD2, the D call given in the table. TRBV21-1 is assigned pseudogene status. The CDR3 covers 15 residues. The DNA of the CDR3 is TGTGCCAGCAGCAACAGACTAGCGGGAGGAGAGACCCAGTACTTC. Protein sequence: CASSNRLAGGETQYF.

The rearrangement joins TRBV7-2 to TRBJ2-2, with D unclear. Per the germline V gene, CDR1 is SGHTA and CDR2 is FQGNSA. This CDR3 spans 12 amino acids. V gave up 1 base and J gave up 5 bases, with 2 bases separating them. The CDR3, as DNA: TGTGCCAGCAGCTTAGTGACCGGGGAGCTGTTTTTT. Translating it yields CASSLVTGELFF.

The sample holds one count of this clone. The chain recombines TRBV11-2 with TRBJ2-1, with 10 bases aligning to TRBD2. The ends lost 2 bases at V and 5 bases at J; junction bases unmatched: 12. This CDR3 has 18 amino acids. Looked up from germline, CDR1 is SGHAT and CDR2 is FQNNGV. CDR3 protein: CASSLKYISGGAHNEQFF. DNA of the CDR3: TGTGCCAGCAGCTTAAAGTATATCAGCGGGGGGGCACACAATGAGCAGTTCTTC. Full variable domain (rest looked up from reference TRBV11-2 and TRBJ2-1): EAGVAQSPRYKIIEKRQSVAFWCNPISGHATLYWYQQILGQGPKLLIQFQNNGVVDDSQLPKDRFSAERLKGVDSTLKIQPAKLEDSAVYLCASSLKYISGGAHNEQFFGPGTRLTVL.

The chain carries TRBV5-4 and TRBJ2-3, with D perhaps matching TRBD2 (6 bases). The CDR3 runs 16 residues. V lost 0 bases and J lost 1, with 12 bases in between. Germline V gives CDR1 SGHNT, CDR2 YYREEE (reference sequence). The chain's CDR3 is CASSLGGPGGTDTQYF. The CDR3 region has the DNA TGTGCCAGCAGCTTGGGGGGCCCGGGGGGCACAGATACGCAGTATTTT. Combining the CDR3 with reference TRBV5-4 and TRBJ2-3 gives the whole variable domain ETGVTQSPTHLIKTRGQQVTLRCSSQSGHNTVSWYQQALGQGPQFIFQYYREEENGRGNFPPRFSGLQFPNYSSELNVNALELDDSALYLCASSLGGPGGTDTQYFGPGTRLTVL.

This clone was observed once. This chain links TRBV14 with TRBJ2-7; the D is unclear. This CDR3 spans 15 amino acids. Between the trimmed V and J ends, which lost 1 base and 0 bases, there was a span of 10 bases. CDR1 is SGHDN and CDR2 is FVKESK in the germline V gene. CDR3 loop: CASSQGGLASYEQYF. The CDR3, as DNA: TGTGCCAGCAGCCAAGGCGGCTTGGCCTCCTACGAGCAGTACTTC. Based on the CDR3 plus reference TRBV14 and TRBJ2-7, the full variable domain is EAGVTQFPSHSVIEKGQTVTLRCDPISGHDNLYWYRRVMGKEIKFLLHFVKESKQDESGMPNNRFLAERTGGTYSTLKVQPAELEDSGVYFCASSQGGLASYEQYFGPGTRLTVT.

The chain is built from TRBV6-4 and TRBJ2-1; 15 nucleotides align to TRBD2. The CDR3 has 19 amino acids. Germline loops: CDR1 MRHNA, CDR2 SNTAGT. Unmatched junction bases numbered 20, after V lost 8 bases and J lost 9 bases. In nucleotides, the CDR3 is TGTGCCAGCGCAAAAGAACAGCCCGCCGGGACTAGCGGGAGGCTTGAGCAGTTCTTC. Its translation is CASAKEQPAGTSGRLEQFF.

V usage is TRBV11-2 and J usage is TRBJ1-4; 9 bases are shared with TRBD1. The J segment lost 8 bases and the V segment lost 5 bases, leaving 9 bases of the junction unmatched. In germline, CDR1 is SGHAT, CDR2 FQNNGV. CDR3 length equals 15 residues. CDR3 loop: CASSTHRTGDEKLFF. Written as DNA, the CDR3 is TGTGCCAGCAGCACCCATCGGACAGGGGACGAAAAACTGTTTTTT.

The V call is TRBV18, the J call TRBJ2-3; TRBD2 matches 14 bases. Looked up from germline, CDR1 is KGHSH and CDR2 is LQKENI. The ends lost 3 bases at V and 2 bases at J; junction bases unmatched: 7. CDR3 length: 18 residues. In DNA form, the CDR3 reads TGTGCCAGCTCACCGACTAGCGGGGGGGCCGGGTCCACAGATACGCAGTATTTT. It translates to CASSPTSGGAGSTDTQYF.

A single count supports this clone. The V gene is TRBV2, the J gene TRBJ2-2; D is undetermined. The germline gives CDR1 SNHLY, CDR2 FYNNEI. The CDR3 spans 13 residues. V was shortened by 1 base and J by 4 bases, with 4 bases between the two germline ends. The CDR3 sequence is CASSEGVTGELFF. The CDR3 nucleotides are TGTGCCAGCAGTGAAGGGGTCACCGGGGAGCTGTTTTTT. Full variable domain (missing parts from reference TRBV2 and TRBJ2-2): EPEVTQTPSHQVTQMGQEVILRCVPISNHLYFYWYRQILGQKVEFLVSFYNNEISEKSEIFDDQFSVERPDGSNFTLKIRSTKLEDSAMYFCASSEGVTGELFFGEGSRLTVL.

The rearrangement uses TRBV7-2 and TRBJ2-1; 7 bases are shared with TRBD2. Germline loops: CDR1 SGHTA, CDR2 FQGNSA. V trimming: 2 bases; J trimming: 6 bases; junction bases outside the gene matches: 10. CDR3 length: 16 amino acids. CDR3 in amino acids: CASSLSGGGLGNEQFF. The DNA for the CDR3 is TGTGCCAGCAGCTTATCTGGGGGGGGATTAGGCAATGAGCAGTTCTTC.

The rearrangement uses TRBV6-5 and TRBJ1-1; maybe TRBD1 (6 bases). Germline V CDR1 and CDR2: MNHEY, SVGAGI. The CDR3 covers 14 residues. The V gene lost 5 bases and the J gene lost 0 bases, with 10 bases spanning the gap. CDR3: CASSRGVVNTEAFF. The CDR3 bases are TGTGCCAGCAGTAGGGGGGTTGTGAACACTGAAGCTTTCTTT.

The V gene is TRBV29-1, the J gene TRBJ2-5; weak D call: TRBD1 (6 bases). The germline V gene has CDR1 SQVTM and CDR2 ANQGSEA. The CDR3 sequence is 15 residues long. V gave up 4 bases and J gave up 5 bases, with 20 bases separating them. This chain's CDR3 is CSVGGHAGGGETQYF. CDR3 sequence (DNA): TGCAGCGTTGGGGGGCATGCGGGCGGTGGGGAGACCCAGTACTTC.

V is TRBV2 and J is TRBJ2-7; TRBD1 aligns across 8 bases. J lost 1 base, V lost 4 bases, and 6 bases had no gene match. Looked up from germline, CDR1 is SNHLY and CDR2 is FYNNEI. This CDR3 spans 15 amino acids. The CDR3 sequence: CASSAQGAWSYEQYF. As DNA, the CDR3 is TGTGCCAGCAGTGCCCAGGGGGCTTGGTCCTACGAGCAGTACTTC.

The rearrangement uses TRBV11-1 and TRBJ2-7; the D gene is possibly TRBD2 (5 bases). The CDR3 runs 13 residues. The germline V gene encodes CDR1 SGHAT and CDR2 FQDESV (reference sequence). The ends were cut back, 4 bases at V and 3 bases at J, with 10 bases in the middle. This chain's CDR3 is CASSWTELYEQYF. The CDR3 bases are TGTGCCAGCAGCTGGACTGAACTCTACGAGCAGTACTTC.

The chain is built from TRBV19 and TRBJ1-5; D uncertain. This CDR3 is 16 amino acids long. V was trimmed by 2 bases and J by 1 base, leaving 12 bases between them. CDR1 is LNHDA, CDR2 SQIVND, per germline (reference sequence). CDR3 nucleotides: TGTGCCAGTAGTATAATGTACACACAGAGCAATCAGCCCCAGCATTTT. It encodes CASSIMYTQSNQPQHF.

J is TRBJ1-2 and V is TRBV7-9, with D unclear. Germline V CDR1 and CDR2: SEHNR, FQNEAQ (reference sequence). The CDR3 runs 14 residues. V was trimmed by 0 bases and J by 4 bases, leaving 9 bases between them. The CDR3: CASSLAKGSYGYTF. CDR3 nucleotides: TGTGCCAGCAGCTTAGCGAAAGGCTCCTATGGCTACACCTTC. Complete variable domain (other parts from reference TRBV7-9 and TRBJ1-2): DTGVSQNPRHKITKRGQNVTFRCDPISEHNRLYWYRQTLGQGPEFLTYFQNEAQLEKSRLLSDRFSAERPKGSFSTLEIQRTEQGDSAMYLCASSLAKGSYGYTFGSGTRLTVV.

The CDR3 spells CASSLGGQGNNSPLHF. The CDR3 coding sequence is TGTGCCAGCAGCCTAGGAGGACAGGGAAATAATTCACCCCTCCACTTT. The chain uses TRBV7-8 and TRBJ1-6, with 8 bases matching TRBD1. The junction had 8 bases not matched to a gene; V was cut back by 5 bases and J by 5 bases. Germline V CDR1 and CDR2: SGHVS, FQNEAQ. The CDR3 totals 16 residues.

The chain carries TRBV18 and TRBJ2-5; no clear D gene. The CDR3 is 13 residues long. CDR1 is KGHSH and CDR2 is LQKENI in the germline V gene. Deletions cut 4 bases from V and 4 bases from J, with 10 bases between. DNA of the CDR3: TGTGCCAGCTCACGGTACCCGGGAGAGACCCAGTACTTC. This translates into CASSRYPGETQYF.

V usage is TRBV11-3 and J usage is TRBJ2-7, with 12 bases lining up with TRBD2. Germline loops: CDR1 SGHNT, CDR2 YENEEA. The CDR3 spans 14 residues. J lost 7 bases, V lost 3 bases, and 4 bases had no gene match. The CDR3 region is CASSFGGLAGEQYF. In DNA, the CDR3 is TGTGCCAGCAGCTTTGGCGGACTAGCGGGAGAGCAGTACTTC. Full variable domain (missing parts from reference TRBV11-3 and TRBJ2-7): EAGVVQSPRYKIIEKKQPVAFWCNPISGHNTLYWYLQNLGQGPELLIRYENEEAVDDSQLPKDRFSAERLKGVDSTLKIQPAELGDSAVYLCASSFGGLAGEQYFGPGTRLTVT.

The gene calls are TRBV10-3 and TRBJ1-3, with D uncertain. The CDR3 consists of 13 residues. Germline V CDR1 and CDR2: ENHRY, SYGVKD. V lost 4 bases to trimming and J lost 3 bases, with 7 bases between them. CDR3 in DNA: TGTGCCATCAGTGCGGACCTTGGAAACACCATATATTTT. This gives the protein CAISADLGNTIYF.

This clone was seen once. The rearrangement links TRBV4-2 to TRBJ2-1; TRBD2 might be the D (5 bases). Germline CDR1 and CDR2: LGHNA and YNFKEQ. This CDR3 has 14 amino acids. V lost 0 bases and J 4 bases, leaving 7 bases between the germline ends. The CDR3 protein is CASSQDRGYNEQFF. The CDR3 coding sequence is TGTGCCAGCAGCCAAGATCGGGGTTACAATGAGCAGTTCTTC.

The chain uses TRBV11-1 and TRBJ2-1; D is possibly TRBD2 (6 bases). V was shortened by 5 bases and J by 0 bases, with 17 bases between the two germline ends. Germline CDR1 reads SGHAT; CDR2 reads FQDESV (reference sequence). The CDR3 spans 17 residues. In DNA, the CDR3 is TGTGCCAGCAGCCACAGCGGTCTAGCGAGCTCCTACAATGAGCAGTTCTTC. Protein: CASSHSGLASSYNEQFF.

This clone is medium-sized. CDR3 nucleotides: TGTGCCAGCAGTCCCGTGGGACAGGTACCTAACTATGGCTACACCTTC. It specifies CASSPVGQVPNYGYTF. The rearrangement links TRBV28 to TRBJ1-2, with 8 positions matching TRBD1. With 5 bases clipped from V and 0 bases from J, the junction kept 8 bases outside the gene matches. Germline loops: CDR1 MDHEN, CDR2 SYDVKM. This CDR3 has 16 residues.